This T cell receptor (beta chain) was observed in a study of CD8+ T cells in alopecia areata. About the research overall: Treatment of the treated patients consisted of oral tofacitinib, 5 to 10 mg twice daily. General study findings and limits: Patients showed less clear TCR sequence sharing than mice, possibly partly because of HLA diversity. For baseline CD8+ expansion, any link to response stays uncertain with one nonresponder.

A remark on this clone: Antigen specificity is unknown.

Regarding treatment: oral pan-JAK inhibitor, 5-10 mg twice daily. Collection of lesional scalp punch biopsies and peripheral blood was performed in alopecia areata patients. After isolation, RNA underwent reverse transcription to generate cDNA as the sequencing template. Sequenced by immunoSEQ multiplex PCR; TCRdb stores in-frame clones only, minus some. This table has 80,000 to 100,000 clones, roughly 46% appearing once. The TCR originated in a human donor with alopecia areata. Sequencing used CD8+ T cells sorted from blood, obtained at week 24, from a patient treated with tofacitinib.

CDR3 nucleotides: TGTGCCAGCAGCCCACAAAAAGGCGAGCAGTACTTC. Amino acids: CASSPQKGEQYF. The chain is built from TRBV11-2 and TRBJ2-7, with D hard to call. The ends were cut back, 5 bases at V and 6 bases at J, with 11 bases in the middle. Germline loops: CDR1 SGHAT, CDR2 FQNNGV. The CDR3 spans 12 residues.